This T cell receptor (beta chain) was documented in a study of blood T cell repertoires in COVID-19. Across the whole study: There were acute and convalescent COVID-19 samples, and they came from the United States, Italy and Spain. Sample material is recorded as cDNA or gDNA derived from T cells, B-cell-depleted T cells, or PBMCs.

Source study methods: Amplification of reference gene primers provided the estimated nucleated cell counts. Generated by immunoSEQ multiplex PCR, the TCRdb table keeps only in-frame clones and is missing some. V, J and clone size derive from that table, while D and trimming were established from the DNA sequence. Here the sample spans 200,000 to 250,000 clones, approximately 80% being singletons. This CDR3 contains 14 residues. The germline gives CDR1 MGHDK, CDR2 SYGVNS. V lost 4 bases to trimming and J lost 0 bases, with 10 bases between them. The TCR comes from a woman aged 18-29 years with acute or convalescent COVID-19. Sequences were obtained from peripheral blood. The chain is built from TRBV25-1 and TRBJ2-7; perhaps TRBD1 as D (6 bases). CDR3 sequence: CASSVRGSSYEQYF. The CDR3 DNA is TGTGCCAGCAGTGTAAGGGGGTCCTCCTACGAGCAGTACTTC.